A selection of T cell receptor beta chains follows, all from one sample in a study of cytomegalovirus exposure and HLA in healthy donors. TCRdb's table, derived via immunoSEQ multiplex PCR, lists solely in-frame clones and lacks some. This sample has 100,000 to 150,000 clones, with 17% found just once. The material sequenced was PBMCs. These receptors all come from a female donor in good health and CMV-seropositive. CDR3s include the opening cysteine and the closing phenylalanine or tryptophan. D genes are given only for firm matches. Clone size is not always given. Where it is, it says once, few, many or a class for expanded clones.

J,V,length,size,D,DNA,CDR3
TRBJ2-7,TRBV6-1,15,.,.,TGTGCCAGCAGTGAAACTACCACGTCGTCTTACGAGCAGTACTTC,CASSETTTSSYEQYF
TRBJ1-2,TRBV5-4,17,many,TRBD1,TGTGCCAGCAGCTTGGGGCTCGGGACAGACGCTAACTATGGCTACACCTTC,CASSLGLGTDANYGYTF
TRBJ1-4,TRBV5-1,15,.,TRBD1,TGCGCCAGCAGCGCCCGGACAGGGGTTTTGGAAAAACTGTTTTTT,CASSARTGVLEKLFF
TRBJ2-3,TRBV11-2,18,.,TRBD2,TGTGCCAGCACCTCACCCTGGGGGGGGAATAAGAGTCCAGATACGCAGTATTTT,CASTSPWGGNKSPDTQYF
TRBJ1-1,TRBV6-5,14,.,TRBD1,TGTGCCAGCAATTACACAGGGGCATACACTGAAGCTTTCTTT,CASNYTGAYTEAFF
TRBJ2-3,TRBV4-3,18,many,TRBD2,TGCGCCAGCAGCCAAGATTTGGTTAGCGGGGCCCTCACAGATACGCAGTATTTT,CASSQDLVSGALTDTQYF
TRBJ2-2,TRBV5-1,15,.,.,TGCGCCAGCAGCTTAATGGGGCGACAGACCGGGGAGCTGTTTTTT,CASSLMGRQTGELFF
TRBJ1-2,TRBV9,15,.,TRBD1,TGTGCCAGCAGCGTAGAGGGACAGGGTGCATCAGTCTACACCTTC,CASSVEGQGASVYTF
TRBJ1-5,TRBV28,15,few,TRBD1,TGTGCCAGCGACAGGGGGCTTGTTAGCAATCAGCCCCAGCATTTT,CASDRGLVSNQPQHF
TRBJ1-5,TRBV5-6,18,few,.,TGTGCCAGCAGCTTGTGGGCTCCCGGCGAGCCTGAAAATCAGCCCCAGCATTTT,CASSLWAPGEPENQPQHF
TRBJ1-6,TRBV7-2,15,few,.,TGTGCCAGCAGCCCCGGGGAGGGGAATAATTCACCCCTCCACTTT,CASSPGEGNNSPLHF
TRBJ1-5,TRBV28,18,.,.,TGTGCCAGCACGAGTCACCAGGGTTTCGTCTACGGCAATCAGCCCCAGCATTTT,CASTSHQGFVYGNQPQHF
TRBJ1-4,TRBV6-5,14,.,.,TGTGCCAGCAGCCCTCGGGGGGACGATGAAAAACTGTTTTTT,CASSPRGDDEKLFF
TRBJ2-7,TRBV27,11,few,.,TGTGCCAGCAGTAATAATTACGAGCAGTACTTC,CASSNNYEQYF
TRBJ2-7,TRBV4-1,14,.,.,TGCGCCAGCAGCCAAGGAGGGTTCTCCTACGAGCAGTACTTC,CASSQGGFSYEQYF
TRBJ1-1,TRBV6-6,15,.,.,TGTGCCAGCAGCCAAATCCAGGGCCCGGACACTGAAGCTTTCTTT,CASSQIQGPDTEAFF
TRBJ1-4,TRBV7-9,13,few,.,TGTGCCAGCAACTCCGGTGGGCAGGAAAAACTGTTTTTT,CASNSGGQEKLFF
TRBJ2-5,TRBV7-2,17,few,TRBD2,TGTGCCAGCAGCCCCGGGGGGGCTAGAAGGCACCAAGAGACCCAGTACTTC,CASSPGGARRHQETQYF
TRBJ1-5,TRBV27,16,few,.,TGTGCCAGCAGGTCATTGGTGGGGCTACTGAATCAGCCCCAGCATTTT,CASRSLVGLLNQPQHF
TRBJ2-1,TRBV5-1,14,.,.,TGCGCCAGCAGCTTGGTCCCTACGGGACTTGAGCAGTTCTTC,CASSLVPTGLEQFF
TRBJ2-2,TRBV4-3,17,.,.,TGCGCCAGCAGCCAAGATTCGCACAGGACGAACACCGGGGAGCTGTTTTTT,CASSQDSHRTNTGELFF
TRBJ1-1,TRBV7-2,14,few,TRBD1,TGTGCCAGCAGGAGGACAGGGTTAAACACTGAAGCTTTCTTT,CASRRTGLNTEAFF
TRBJ1-2,TRBV29-1,14,few,TRBD1,TGCAGCGTTGGAAGGGGACAGGGATACTATGGCTACACCTTC,CSVGRGQGYYGYTF
TRBJ1-1,TRBV27,14,few,TRBD1,TGTGCCAGCAGTTTCGCAGGGGGCTACACTGAAGCTTTCTTT,CASSFAGGYTEAFF
TRBJ2-7,TRBV6-5,15,once,TRBD2,TGTGCCAGCAGACCCTATAGCGGGGGTGGGTACGAGCAGTACTTC,CASRPYSGGGYEQYF
TRBJ2-3,TRBV9,14,.,.,TGTGCCAGCAGCCAAGAGGGGGATACGGATACGCAGTATTTT,CASSQEGDTDTQYF
TRBJ2-6,TRBV30,15,few,.,TGTGCCTGGAGTATGGGCTCCTCTGGGGCCAACGTCCTGACTTTC,CAWSMGSSGANVLTF
TRBJ2-7,TRBV4-3,14,few,.,TGCGCCAGCAGCCAAGAAATTCCTGCCTACGAGCAGTACTTC,CASSQEIPAYEQYF
TRBJ1-2,TRBV28,14,.,.,TGTGCCAGCGCGCGCCGGACAGCAAACTATGGCTACACCTTC,CASARRTANYGYTF
TRBJ2-7,TRBV4-2,15,.,.,TGTGCCAGCAGCCAACGCGTGGGAGTGGGGTACGAGCAGTACTTC,CASSQRVGVGYEQYF
TRBJ1-2,TRBV6-5,14,.,TRBD1,TGTGCCAGCAGCTTCGACAGGGCCGGCTATGGCTACACCTTC,CASSFDRAGYGYTF
TRBJ1-2,TRBV2,13,few,.,TGTGCCAGCAGTGGCGTCCCCAACGGTGGCTACACCTTC,CASSGVPNGGYTF
TRBJ2-5,TRBV7-2,15,.,.,TGTGCCAGCAGCTTAAACGGCGGGGGCCGCGAGACCCAGTACTTC,CASSLNGGGRETQYF
TRBJ1-2,TRBV4-1,14,.,.,TGCGCCAGCAGCCAACCGTCCGCCTGGGAGGGCTACACCTTC,CASSQPSAWEGYTF
TRBJ1-1,TRBV9,14,.,.,TGTGCCAGCAGCGTAGGGCCAGGGACTACTGAAGCTTTCTTT,CASSVGPGTTEAFF
TRBJ1-4,TRBV27,15,many,TRBD1,TGTGCCAGCAGTTGGCAGACAGGGGCGAATGAAAAACTGTTTTTT,CASSWQTGANEKLFF
TRBJ2-7,TRBV7-9,14,.,.,TGTGCCAGCAGCTTAGCGCAGGGTTTGTACGAGCAGTACTTC,CASSLAQGLYEQYF
TRBJ2-5,TRBV9,16,few,TRBD2,TGTGCCAGCAGCGTAGGTGGACTAGCGGGAGTAGAGACCCAGTACTTC,CASSVGGLAGVETQYF
TRBJ1-1,TRBV7-2,15,few,TRBD1,TGTGCCAGCAGCATGCCCGGGACAGGGACCTATGAAGCTTTCTTT,CASSMPGTGTYEAFF
TRBJ2-1,TRBV27,16,.,TRBD2,TGTGCCAGCAGCGTGCTCTATGGCGGGAGTGGCAATGAGCAGTTCTTC,CASSVLYGGSGNEQFF
TRBJ2-7,TRBV9,14,.,.,TGTGCCAGCAGCGTAGACGGCAGGGTGGGCGAGCAGTACTTC,CASSVDGRVGEQYF
TRBJ2-7,TRBV6-1,12,once,TRBD1,TGTGCCAACGGACAGGGGGTGGGGGAGCAGTACTTC,CANGQGVGEQYF
TRBJ1-1,TRBV27,15,few,TRBD1,TGTGCCAGCAGTCTCTACCGGACAGGGAACACTGAAGCTTTCTTT,CASSLYRTGNTEAFF
TRBJ1-1,TRBV19,14,.,.,TGTGCCAGTAGTATAGATCCGGGATACACTGAAGCTTTCTTT,CASSIDPGYTEAFF
TRBJ1-1,TRBV7-3,12,.,.,TGTGCCAGCAGCTTGGCGGGAACTGAAGCTTTCTTT,CASSLAGTEAFF
TRBJ2-3,TRBV27,12,.,.,TGTGCCAGCAGCCCTGAGGGAGATACGCAGTATTTT,CASSPEGDTQYF